Each of the 10 T cell receptor beta chains below was sequenced from the same sample in a study of blood T cell repertoires in COVID-19. Using immunoSEQ multiplex PCR, the repertoire was profiled, and TCRdb retains in-frame clones only, with some absent. The sample lists 140,000 to 150,000 clones, around 84% occurring once. Sequenced: peripheral blood. Receptors were obtained from a human donor in a cohort sampled during active COVID-19.

This rearrangement joins TRBV13 to TRBJ2-7; TRBD1 aligns across 11 bases. Germline assignment: CDR1 PRHDT and CDR2 FYEKMQ (reference sequence). The J segment lost 4 bases and the V segment lost 3 bases, leaving 5 bases of the junction unmatched. This CDR3 comprises 15 residues. CDR3: CASSLDRGRRYEQYF. CDR3 DNA sequence: TGTGCCAGCAGCTTGGACAGGGGGCGAAGATACGAGCAGTACTTC.

The V call is TRBV4-3, the J call TRBJ1-2; TRBD1 matches 9 bases. J lost 8 bases, V lost 0 bases, and 7 bases had no gene match. The CDR3 totals 15 residues. Germline CDR1 and CDR2: LGHNA and YSLEER. CDR3 bases: TGCGCCAGCAGCCAAGATGCACAGGGGGCGAGAGGCTACACCTTC. Translating gives CASSQDAQGARGYTF.

The chain combines TRBV27 with TRBJ1-1; 7 bases fit TRBD1. The CDR3 consists of 13 residues. Looked up from germline, CDR1 is MNHEY and CDR2 is SMNVEV (reference sequence). With 7 bases clipped from V and 4 bases from J, the junction kept 6 bases outside the gene matches. This CDR3 is CASKTTGPTEAFF. In DNA, the CDR3 is TGTGCCAGCAAAACGACAGGGCCCACTGAAGCTTTCTTT.

The V call is TRBV6-5, the J call TRBJ2-3; D is possibly TRBD2 (6 bases). The V end was cut by 5 bases, the J end by 2 bases, with 14 bases between. The CDR3 runs to 15 residues. Germline CDR1 is MNHEY and CDR2 is SVGAGI. CDR3 sequence reads: CASSNEAGNTDTQYF. The CDR3 DNA follows: TGTGCCAGCAGTAACGAGGCGGGGAACACAGATACGCAGTATTTT.

The sample holds one count of this clone. The chain has TRBV5-1 and TRBJ2-1; no clear D. The V gene lost 0 bases and the J gene lost 0 bases, with 7 bases spanning the gap. The V gene's germline CDR1 is SGHRS and CDR2 YFSETQ. This CDR3 has 15 residues. In nucleotides, the CDR3 is TGCGCCAGCAGCTTGGAACAGAGCTCCTACAATGAGCAGTTCTTC. Translating it yields CASSLEQSSYNEQFF.

CDR3 loop: CASSELVLAGGPVDTQYF. CDR3 DNA sequence: TGTGCCAGCAGTGAATTAGTACTAGCGGGGGGCCCAGTAGATACGCAGTATTTT. The J gene is TRBJ2-3, the V gene TRBV25-1; TRBD2 matches 12 bases. This CDR3 spans 18 amino acids. V trimming: 1 base; J trimming: 5 bases; junction bases outside the gene matches: 10. The germline CDR1 and CDR2 sequences are MGHDK and SYGVNS. Complete variable domain (other parts from reference TRBV25-1 and TRBJ2-3): EADIYQTPRYLVIGTGKKITLECSQTMGHDKMYWYQQDPGMELHLIHYSYGVNSTEKGDLSSESTVSRIRTEHFPLTLESARPSHTSQYLCASSELVLAGGPVDTQYFGPGTRLTVL.

V is TRBV19 and J is TRBJ1-1; 8 nucleotides match TRBD1. The trim removed 1 base at V and 1 base at J, leaving 14 bases unmatched. There are 19 residues in the CDR3. Per the germline V gene, CDR1 is LNHDA and CDR2 is SQIVND (reference sequence). The CDR3 loop is CASSIGGTGKFPKNTEAFF. CDR3 DNA sequence: TGTGCCAGTAGTATAGGCGGGACAGGAAAATTTCCAAAGAACACTGAAGCTTTCTTT.

The rearrangement joins TRBV5-1 to TRBJ1-2; D remains unclear. V gave up 2 bases and J gave up 7 bases, with 15 bases separating them. Germline-derived CDR1 and CDR2 are SGHRS and YFSETQ. The CDR3 contains 14 residues. The DNA for the CDR3 is TGCGCCAGCAGCTTCACCGGACCGGAGGGTGGCTACACCTTC. Its translation: CASSFTGPEGGYTF.

The chain uses TRBV9 and TRBJ1-2, with 7 bases aligning to TRBD1. The V gene end was trimmed by 4 bases and the J gene end by 6 bases; junction bases not matched to a gene: 6. This CDR3 comprises 13 residues. In germline, CDR1 is SGDLS, CDR2 YYNGEE. The CDR3 DNA reads TGTGCCAGCAGCACCCGACAGGGAGATGGCTACACCTTC. This gives the protein CASSTRQGDGYTF.

The count of this clone is one. The CDR3 sequence: CASSPRGGDQPQHF. The CDR3 DNA is TGTGCCAGCAGCCCCCGCGGGGGGGATCAGCCCCAGCATTTT. This chain uses TRBV9 with TRBJ1-5, with a possible D match to TRBD1 (5 bases). Germline V gives CDR1 SGDLS, CDR2 YYNGEE. The CDR3 spans 14 residues. Trimming removed 4 bases from V and 5 bases from J, with 13 bases in between.